These 24 T cell receptor beta chains were sequenced from one sample in a study of blood T cell repertoires in COVID-19. The table came from immunoSEQ multiplex PCR; TCRdb's copy has only in-frame clones and leaves some out. The sample has 130,000 or so clones, 70% to 85% seen once. Sequences were obtained from peripheral blood. The receptors shown here come from a woman of 80 years or more with acute or convalescent COVID-19.

The chain employs TRBV5-4 and TRBJ1-4, with 8 nucleotides matching TRBD1. CDR3 length: 14 amino acids. CDR1 SGHNT and CDR2 YYREEE come from the germline V gene (reference sequence). Trimming took 4 bases from V and 8 from J; bases not matched to a gene: 7. CDR3 DNA: TGTGCCAGCAGCCAGGGGGCTGTAGGGGAAAAACTGTTTTTT. This sequence encodes CASSQGAVGEKLFF.

This clone has just one count. The chain combines TRBV19 with TRBJ2-7, with TRBD2 matching 15 bases. Trimming cost V 5 bases and J 4 bases; bases outside gene matches: 15. The CDR3 loop spans 19 amino acids. CDR1 is LNHDA and CDR2 is SQIVND in the germline V gene (reference sequence). The CDR3 coding sequence is TGTGCCAGTAGTTCCTCCGGGACTAGCGGGGGGATTGGGGCGTACGAGCAGTACTTC. Translated: CASSSSGTSGGIGAYEQYF. The whole variable domain, filled in from reference TRBV19 and TRBJ2-7, reads DGGITQSPKYLFRKEGQNVTLSCEQNLNHDAMYWYRQDPGQGLRLIYYSQIVNDFQKGDIAEGYSVSREKKESFPLTVTSAQKNPTAFYLCASSSSGTSGGIGAYEQYFGPGTRLTVT.

Remarks on this clone: Different DNA sequences within this sample yield the same CDR3. The chain recombines TRBV5-1 with TRBJ2-3, with 14 nucleotides matching TRBD2. The CDR3 sequence is 14 residues long. The germline CDR1 and CDR2 sequences are SGHRS and YFSETQ. Trimming removed 5 bases from V and 5 bases from J; junction bases left unmatched: 1. CDR3 coding DNA: TGCGCCAGCAGGGGACTAGCGGGGGTAGATACGCAGTATTTT. This translates into CASRGLAGVDTQYF. Drawing the rest from reference TRBV5-1 and TRBJ2-3, the complete variable domain is KAGVTQTPRYLIKTRGQQVTLSCSPISGHRSVSWYQQTPGQGLQFLFEYFSETQRNKGNFPGRFSGRQFSNSRSEMNVSTLELGDSALYLCASRGLAGVDTQYFGPGTRLTVL.

The chain recombines TRBV30 with TRBJ1-2; D uncertain. The germline V gene encodes CDR1 GTSNPN and CDR2 SVGIG (reference sequence). The ends were cut back, 0 bases at V and 8 bases at J, with 10 bases in the middle. This CDR3 contains 12 residues. The CDR3 sequence is CAWSVREGGYTF. In DNA, the CDR3 is TGTGCCTGGAGTGTACGGGAGGGCGGCTACACCTTC. The whole variable domain, filled in from reference TRBV30 and TRBJ1-2, reads SQTIHQWPATLVQPVGSPLSLECTVEGTSNPNLYWYRQAAGRGLQLLFYSVGIGQISSEVPQNLSASRPQDRQFILSSKKLLLSDSGFYLCAWSVREGGYTFGSGTRLTVV.

The chain recombines TRBV11-2 with TRBJ2-3; a weak D match, TRBD2 (6 bases). V gave up 4 bases and J gave up 0 bases, with 14 bases separating them. Germline CDR1 and CDR2: SGHAT and FQNNGV. This CDR3 has 16 residues. CDR3 coding DNA: TGTGCCAGCAGCTCCCCCTGGGAGGCGAGCACAGATACGCAGTATTTT. Its translation is CASSSPWEASTDTQYF.

The J gene is TRBJ2-1, the V gene TRBV18; TRBD1 might be the D (6 bases). From germline, CDR1 is KGHSH and CDR2 LQKENI. The CDR3 has 14 amino acids. V gave up 0 bases and J gave up 7 bases, with 10 bases separating them. This chain's CDR3 is CASSPPNRDNEQFF. As DNA, the CDR3 is TGTGCCAGCTCACCACCAAACAGGGATAATGAGCAGTTCTTC.

The gene calls are TRBV3-1 (or the pseudogene TRBV3-2) and TRBJ1-1, with D maybe TRBD1 (5 bases). The CDR3 covers 11 residues. Germline-derived CDR1 and CDR2 are LGHDT and YNNKEL (reference sequence). V lost 2 bases and J 7 bases, leaving 5 bases between the germline ends. In nucleotides, the CDR3 is TGTGCCAGCAGCCAACAGGGTGAAGCTTTCTTT. Amino acid sequence: CASSQQGEAFF.

The V and J genes are TRBV2 and TRBJ1-3, with D hard to call. V gave up 3 bases and J gave up 3 bases, with 12 bases separating them. Germline lookup yields CDR1 SNHLY and CDR2 FYNNEI. The CDR3 consists of 15 residues. CDR3 region: CASSDLGVIGNTIYF. The CDR3 region has the DNA TGTGCCAGCAGTGATCTCGGGGTTATTGGAAACACCATATATTTT.

The rearrangement joins TRBV19 to TRBJ1-1; TRBD1 matches at 8 bases. After removal of 4 bases from V and 1 base from J, the junction contained 5 bases not matched to a gene. In germline, CDR1 is LNHDA, CDR2 SQIVND (reference sequence). The CDR3 totals 15 residues. In nucleotides, the CDR3 is TGTGCCAGTAGTAGAAGGACAGGGCCGAACACTGAAGCTTTCTTT. Encoded protein: CASSRRTGPNTEAFF. Complete variable domain (other parts from reference TRBV19 and TRBJ1-1): DGGITQSPKYLFRKEGQNVTLSCEQNLNHDAMYWYRQDPGQGLRLIYYSQIVNDFQKGDIAEGYSVSREKKESFPLTVTSAQKNPTAFYLCASSRRTGPNTEAFFGQGTRLTVV.

The chain combines TRBV9 with TRBJ1-4, with D possibly TRBD1 on 5 matching bases. V gave up 4 bases and J gave up 9 bases, with 16 bases separating them. CDR1 SGDLS and CDR2 YYNGEE come from the germline V gene. The CDR3 runs to 14 residues. DNA for the CDR3: TGTGCCAGCAGCCTAGCCCCACAGGCCCAAAAACTGTTTTTT. Residues: CASSLAPQAQKLFF.

The chain uses TRBV19 and TRBJ2-1; 8 bases are a match to TRBD1. The V segment lost 4 bases and the J segment 2 bases; nucleotides outside the gene matches: 7. This CDR3 region has 16 residues. CDR1 and CDR2 (germline): LNHDA, SQIVND (reference sequence). The CDR3 sequence: CASSTIGQGPYNEQFF. The CDR3, as DNA: TGTGCCAGTAGTACGATAGGACAGGGTCCCTACAATGAGCAGTTCTTC.

The gene calls are TRBV7-9 and TRBJ1-3; no firm D call. The V and J ends lost 2 bases and 4 bases respectively, with 9 bases between them. The CDR3 sequence is 14 residues long. Germline CDR1 and CDR2: SEHNR and FQNEAQ (reference sequence). The CDR3 sequence: CASSLRQRGNTIYF. Written as DNA, the CDR3 is TGTGCCAGCAGCTTAAGGCAGAGGGGAAACACCATATATTTT.

V gene TRBV2 combines with J gene TRBJ1-1; D uncertain. The CDR3 is 14 residues long. CDR1 SNHLY and CDR2 FYNNEI come from the germline V gene. Trimming left V 2 bases short and J 7 bases short, with 14 bases between. CDR3 sequence: CASSEYWGGSEAFF. CDR3 coding DNA: TGTGCCAGCAGTGAATATTGGGGAGGAAGTGAAGCTTTCTTT.

This clone is labeled as medium-sized. The V call is TRBV6-5, the J call TRBJ2-7, with TRBD1 identical over 9 bases. Per the germline V gene, CDR1 is MNHEY and CDR2 is SVGAGI. J lost 5 bases, V lost 5 bases, and 4 bases had no gene match. This CDR3 spans 13 amino acids. This CDR3 is CASSPTGGHEQYF. The CDR3 DNA reads TGTGCCAGCAGTCCTACAGGGGGCCACGAGCAGTACTTC.

This rearrangement joins TRBV30 to TRBJ1-2; 10 bases match TRBD1. With V trimmed by 4 bases and J by 8 bases, 10 bases remained unmatched. Germline V gives CDR1 GTSNPN, CDR2 SVGIG (reference sequence). The CDR3 runs 14 residues. The DNA of the CDR3 is TGTGCCTGGAACGACAGGGGGCGGGTTAGAGGCTACACCTTC. Translating gives CAWNDRGRVRGYTF.

The V and J genes are TRBV12-2 and TRBJ2-6; the table's D gene call, TRBD1, was not cross checked with the DNA. TRBV12-2 is given as a pseudogene. This CDR3 has 19 amino acids. Written as DNA, the CDR3 is TGTGCAAGTCGCTTTCTTCGGGACAGGGACGTACCTGGGGCCAACGTCCTGACTTTC. As protein: CASRFLRDRDVPGANVLTF.

This clone has just one count. CDR3 DNA sequence: TGTGCCAGCAGCGACATGGACTCTGGAAACACCATATATTTT. Translated: CASSDMDSGNTIYF. The chain carries TRBV16 and TRBJ1-3; no firm D call. The CDR3 totals 14 residues. V was cut by 5 bases and J by 0 bases, with 8 bases left in between. In germline, CDR1 is KGHSY, CDR2 FQNENV. The entire variable domain, with the rest obtained from reference TRBV16 and TRBJ1-3, is as follows: GEEVAQTPKHLVRGEGQKAKLYCAPIKGHSYVFWYQQVLKNEFKFLISFQNENVFDETGMPKERFSAKCLPNSPCSLEIQATKLEDSAVYFCASSDMDSGNTIYFGEGSWLTVV.

CDR3 DNA sequence: TGTGCCATCAGGGCAGGGCCCCCAGACTACGAGCAGTACTTC. Translating gives CAIRAGPPDYEQYF. V and J are TRBV10-3 and TRBJ2-7; D may be TRBD1 (5 bases). V was shortened by 6 bases and J by 3 bases, with 15 bases between the two germline ends. CDR3 length: 14 residues. Germline V CDR1 and CDR2: ENHRY, SYGVKD.

The V and J genes are TRBV3-1 (or the pseudogene TRBV3-2) and TRBJ2-7, with TRBD2 matching over 13 bases. The CDR3 extends over 16 amino acids. The J segment lost 4 bases and the V segment lost 5 bases, leaving 8 bases of the junction unmatched. CDR1 is LGHDT and CDR2 is YNNKEL in the germline V gene (reference sequence). The CDR3 bases are TGTGCCAGCAGCTTTCTGACTAGCGGGGGGCGGTACGAGCAGTACTTC. Its protein is CASSFLTSGGRYEQYF.

This sequence joins TRBV5-6 and TRBJ2-1, with 8 bases identical to TRBD1. J was trimmed by 4 bases and V by 0 bases; bases with no gene match: 3. CDR3 length equals 15 residues. Germline V lookup: CDR1 SGHDT, CDR2 YYEEEE. CDR3 sequence (DNA): TGTGCCAGCAGCTTGGACAGGGGGTGGTACAATGAGCAGTTCTTC. It translates to CASSLDRGWYNEQFF.

This chain links TRBV30 with TRBJ2-7, with D possibly matching TRBD1 (6 bases). Germline V lookup: CDR1 GTSNPN, CDR2 SVGIG (reference sequence). The CDR3 loop spans 15 amino acids. V lost 4 bases and J 3 bases, leaving 19 bases between the germline ends. DNA of the CDR3: TGTGCCTGGAACAGGGTGAGGGGTGGTGGCTACGAGCAGTACTTC. It specifies CAWNRVRGGGYEQYF.

The chain uses TRBV11-2 and TRBJ2-1, with D possibly being TRBD2 (5 bases). The V gene lost 4 bases and the J gene lost 4 bases, with 14 bases spanning the gap. There are 15 residues in the CDR3. The germline CDR1 and CDR2 sequences are SGHAT and FQNNGV. For the CDR3, the DNA is TGTGCCAGCAGCTCGAGGGTATTAAGTTACAATGAGCAGTTCTTC. This translates into CASSSRVLSYNEQFF.

The rearrangement uses TRBV7-2 and TRBJ2-5, with 7 nucleotides matching TRBD2. Germline trimming cut 5 bases from V and 4 bases from J; bases unmatched to any gene: 7. Germline lookup yields CDR1 SGHTA and CDR2 FQGNSA. This CDR3 has 14 amino acids. CDR3 region: CASSDSGWGETQYF. The CDR3 nucleotides read TGTGCCAGCAGCGATAGCGGGTGGGGAGAGACCCAGTACTTC.

This chain links TRBV2 with TRBJ2-1; TRBD1 aligns across 7 bases. Trimming cost V 3 bases and J 9 bases; bases outside gene matches: 14. Germline V gene data show CDR1 as SNHLY and CDR2 as FYNNEI. The CDR3 runs to 16 residues. The CDR3 nucleotides are TGTGCCAGCAGTGACCAAGGACAGGCTAATGTAGCTGAGCAGTTCTTC. Translation: CASSDQGQANVAEQFF.